These 26 T cell receptor beta chains came from one sample sequenced in a study of shared clonotypes between healthy human individuals. Clones were read by immunoSEQ multiplex PCR, and TCRdb kept only the in-frame ones, dropping some. The sample records 2 million to 2.5 million clones, under 97% being singletons. The sample was naive CD4+ T cells sorted from blood. Documented subset: CD45RA+ positively selected. The receptors here all came from a young man in good health.

This chain joins TRBV18 and TRBJ1-5; tentatively, D is TRBD1 (5 bases). Between the trimmed V and J ends, which lost 6 bases and 7 bases, there was a span of 16 bases. This CDR3 spans 14 amino acids. Germline V gene sequence: CDR1 KGHSH, CDR2 LQKENI. The DNA of the CDR3 is TGTGCCAGCTCCCCTCAGGGTAAAACCCAGCCCCAGCATTTT. The encoded protein is CASSPQGKTQPQHF.

CDR3 DNA sequence: TGTGCCAGCAGTTCGTGGGGGAACACAGATACGCAGTATTTT. This sequence encodes CASSSWGNTDTQYF. This chain joins TRBV6-1 and TRBJ2-3; D possibly matches TRBD1 or TRBD2 (5 bases each). CDR1 is MNHNS and CDR2 is SASEGT in the germline V gene. V lost 5 bases to trimming and J lost 2 bases, with 11 bases between them. The CDR3 consists of 14 residues.

The gene calls are TRBV5-4 and TRBJ2-7, with a possible D match to TRBD2 (5 bases). The length of the CDR3 is 13 residues. Germline CDR1 SGHNT, CDR2 YYREEE (reference sequence). V was trimmed by 2 bases and J by 5 bases, leaving 11 bases between them. The CDR3 protein is CASSLLPGDEQYF. Written as DNA, the CDR3 is TGTGCCAGCAGCTTATTACCCGGGGACGAGCAGTACTTC.

Of note for this clone: Within the sample, other DNA sequences also encode this same CDR3. The CDR3 nucleotides are TGCGCCAGCAGCCTACAGACAGGGCAGGAGACCCAGTACTTC. This sequence encodes CASSLQTGQETQYF. The rearrangement uses TRBV5-1 and TRBJ2-5, with 7 bases fitting TRBD1. There are 14 residues in the CDR3. Unmatched junction bases numbered 8, after V lost 4 bases and J lost 5 bases. CDR1 is SGHRS, CDR2 YFSETQ, per germline.

Regarding this clone: Other DNA sequences from this sample encode an identical CDR3 as well. This chain links TRBV18 with TRBJ2-7; D gene unclear. The germline CDR1 and CDR2 sequences are KGHSH and LQKENI. V was cut by 3 bases and J by 7 bases, with 10 bases left in between. The CDR3 runs 12 residues. This CDR3 is CASSPTEYEQYF. CDR3 nucleotide sequence: TGTGCCAGCTCACCCACCGAGTATGAGCAGTACTTC.

V usage is TRBV6-6 and J usage is TRBJ2-5, with D uncertain. CDR3 length: 11 amino acids. The germline V gene encodes CDR1 MNHNY and CDR2 SVGAGI (reference sequence). Between the trimmed V and J ends, which lost 2 bases and 13 bases, there was a span of 11 bases. The CDR3 sequence is CASSYAASPYF. In DNA, the CDR3 is TGTGCCAGCAGTTACGCGGCCTCACCGTACTTC.

The J gene is TRBJ2-1, the V gene TRBV5-1; tentatively, D is TRBD1 or TRBD2 (5 bases each). Looked up from germline, CDR1 is SGHRS and CDR2 is YFSETQ. CDR3 length: 14 residues. Trimming removed 2 bases at V and 5 bases at J, with 11 bases between. The CDR3 nucleotides are TGCGCCAGCAGCTTATCCGGGACCAACAATGAGCAGTTCTTC. Its protein product is CASSLSGTNNEQFF.

The chain couples TRBV19 to TRBJ1-6, with D possibly matching TRBD1 (5 bases). Germline lookup yields CDR1 LNHDA and CDR2 SQIVND (reference sequence). Trimming removed 5 bases at V and 7 bases at J, with 18 bases between. The CDR3 covers 16 residues. CDR3 sequence (DNA): TGTGCCAGTAGTCCTAGTCAGGGATCAGGAAATTCACCCCTCCACTTT. This codes for CASSPSQGSGNSPLHF. The full variable domain, its missing parts supplied by reference TRBV19 and TRBJ1-6, is DGGITQSPKYLFRKEGQNVTLSCEQNLNHDAMYWYRQDPGQGLRLIYYSQIVNDFQKGDIAEGYSVSREKKESFPLTVTSAQKNPTAFYLCASSPSQGSGNSPLHFGNGTRLTVT.

The chain uses TRBV7-2 and TRBJ1-3, with a possible D match to TRBD1 (5 bases). The V end lost 4 bases, the J end lost 2 bases, and 21 bases lay between the germline ends. CDR1 and CDR2 (germline): SGHTA, FQGNSA. This CDR3 is built from 18 residues. The CDR3 loop is CASSWGWDVALAGNTIYF. The CDR3 bases are TGTGCCAGCAGCTGGGGTTGGGACGTAGCTCTTGCTGGAAACACCATATATTTT.

Comments on this clone: One junction end does not reproduce the germline sequence, and a read error may be involved. The rearrangement joins TRBV9 to TRBJ2-3; 7 bases map to TRBD2. The CDR3 is made up of 15 amino acids. The germline V gene has CDR1 SGDLS and CDR2 YYNGEE. The CDR3 loop is CASSVELAAADTQYF. DNA for the CDR3: TGTGCTAGCAGCGTAGAGCTAGCGGCCGCAGATACGCAGTATTTT.

For this clone: Other DNA sequences of this sample code for an identical CDR3. The chain carries TRBV7-2 and TRBJ2-3; no reliable D call. Trimming left V 2 bases short and J 6 bases short, with 6 bases between. This CDR3 region has 12 residues. Germline loops: CDR1 SGHTA, CDR2 FQGNSA. The DNA of the CDR3 is TGTGCCAGCAGCTTATTATCGGATACGCAGTATTTT. Residues: CASSLLSDTQYF.

The chain recombines TRBV28 with TRBJ1-2; D is perhaps TRBD1 (5 bases). CDR1 is MDHEN, CDR2 SYDVKM, per germline. The CDR3 covers 13 residues. Trimming pared 5 bases from V and 4 bases from J, leaving 11 bases between. The DNA for the CDR3 is TGTGCCAGCAGTCTAAGGGACTTCTATGGCTACACCTTC. This encodes CASSLRDFYGYTF.

Concerning this clone: The same CDR3 also results from other DNA sequences found in this sample. This chain uses TRBV11-3 with TRBJ2-3, with a possible D match to TRBD2 (5 bases). Deletions cut 0 bases from V and 3 bases from J, with 7 bases between. This CDR3 has 14 amino acids. Germline CDR1 and CDR2: SGHNT and YENEEA. The CDR3 DNA reads TGTGCCAGCAGCTTAGATAGAGGGACAGATACGCAGTATTTT. As protein: CASSLDRGTDTQYF.

The chain carries TRBV7-9 and TRBJ1-1; 7 nucleotides match TRBD1. Germline trimming cut 5 bases from V and 6 bases from J; bases unmatched to any gene: 9. This CDR3 spans 14 amino acids. Germline V gene data show CDR1 as SEHNR and CDR2 as FQNEAQ (reference sequence). The CDR3 region has the DNA TGTGCCAGCAGCATCCCGGTAGGGGGCCCTGAAGCTTTCTTT. Translated: CASSIPVGGPEAFF.

This clone has only one observation. The rearrangement joins TRBV10-1 to TRBJ1-1; no reliable D call. This CDR3 is built from 12 residues. The germline V gene encodes CDR1 WNHNN and CDR2 SYGVQD (reference sequence). V was cut by 4 bases and J by 5 bases, with 8 bases left in between. The CDR3 DNA is TGCGCCAGCAGTGTCGGTTTAACTGAAGCTTTCTTT. Protein product: CASSVGLTEAFF.

This clone appeared once. V gene TRBV2 combines with J gene TRBJ1-4; possible D gene TRBD1, 6 bases. This CDR3 is 13 amino acids long. From germline, CDR1 is SNHLY and CDR2 FYNNEI. With 6 bases removed from V and 7 bases from J, the gap between germline ends came to 12 bases. The CDR3 reads CASRGGGVEKLFF. The CDR3, as DNA: TGTGCCAGCAGGGGAGGGGGAGTTGAAAAACTGTTTTTT.

The V and J genes are TRBV7-9 and TRBJ2-7, with D possibly being TRBD1 (6 bases). The germline CDR1 and CDR2 sequences are SEHNR and FQNEAQ (reference sequence). V was pared by 10 bases and J by 2 bases, with 21 bases between. This CDR3 spans 15 amino acids. The CDR3 loop is CATQNSRGRTYEQYF. In nucleotides, the CDR3 is TGTGCCACCCAAAACTCCAGGGGCAGAACCTACGAGCAGTACTTC. The full variable domain, in which reference TRBV7-9 and TRBJ2-7 provide the parts outside the CDR3, is DTGVSQNPRHKITKRGQNVTFRCDPISEHNRLYWYRQTLGQGPEFLTYFQNEAQLEKSRLLSDRFSAERPKGSFSTLEIQRTEQGDSAMYLCATQNSRGRTYEQYFGPGTRLTVT.

Note on this clone: In the same sample, other DNA sequences code for this CDR3. J is TRBJ2-7 and V is TRBV7-2; possible D gene TRBD2, 6 bases. V was cut by 1 base and J by 1 base, with 8 bases left in between. CDR3 length equals 14 residues. Germline V lookup: CDR1 SGHTA, CDR2 FQGNSA. The CDR3 DNA sequence: TGTGCCAGCAGCTTAGAGGGACTTTCCTACGAGCAGTACTTC. It is translated as CASSLEGLSYEQYF.

V and J are TRBV4-1 and TRBJ2-7, with TRBD2 matching over 7 bases. The CDR3 runs to 16 residues. Trimming at V came to 3 bases and at J to 0 bases, leaving 8 bases not matched to a gene. Per germline, CDR1 MGHRA and CDR2 YSYEKL. CDR3 nucleotides: TGCGCCAGCAGCCACTCCCCGGGACTAACCTCCTACGAGCAGTACTTC. Amino acid sequence: CASSHSPGLTSYEQYF.

The V call is TRBV12-2, the J call TRBJ2-2; the D call of TRBD2 is as the table states it, not checked on the DNA. TRBV12-2 is tagged as a pseudogene. The CDR3 contains 17 residues. CDR3 region: CASRLAFLEREPGELFF. CDR3 sequence (DNA): TGTGCAAGTCGCTTAGCTTTCCTGGAGCGGGAGCCCGGGGAGCTGTTTTTT.

V and J are TRBV2 and TRBJ1-1; D ambiguous. CDR3 length: 12 amino acids. Trimming shortened V by 6 bases and J by 1 base, and 6 bases separated the two germline ends. CDR1 is SNHLY, CDR2 FYNNEI, per germline. Written as DNA, the CDR3 is TGTGCCAGCAGCCTCAAGAACACTGAAGCTTTCTTT. This encodes CASSLKNTEAFF.

The chain couples TRBV5-6 to TRBJ2-7; TRBD1 matches 7 bases. CDR1 SGHDT and CDR2 YYEEEE come from the germline V gene. The ends lost 2 bases at V and 5 bases at J; junction bases unmatched: 4. This CDR3 is built from 13 residues. CDR3 coding DNA: TGTGCCAGCAGCTTAGGACAGGTTAACGAGCAGTACTTC. Translated, it gives CASSLGQVNEQYF.

CDR3 coding DNA: TGTGCCAGCAGCCCACCGGGACTAGCGCTTTACTTC. This sequence encodes CASSPPGLALYF. This chain links TRBV7-2 with TRBJ2-7; TRBD2 agrees at 10 bases. In germline, CDR1 is SGHTA, CDR2 FQGNSA. The ends lost 5 bases at V and 13 bases at J; junction bases unmatched: 8. The CDR3 extends over 12 amino acids.

V gene TRBV18 combines with J gene TRBJ2-7; D remains ambiguous. The germline gives CDR1 KGHSH, CDR2 LQKENI. The CDR3 consists of 13 residues. Trimming removed 1 base from V and 7 bases from J, with 11 bases in between. For the CDR3, the DNA is TGTGCCAGCTCACCACTGGCTTTTGGTGAGCAGTACTTC. This sequence encodes CASSPLAFGEQYF.

On this clone itself: Other nucleotide sequences in the sample specify the same CDR3. The chain has TRBV5-6 and TRBJ1-5; the D gene is possibly TRBD1 (6 bases). CDR3 length equals 15 residues. Trimming removed 3 bases from V and 2 bases from J, with 12 bases in between. CDR1 and CDR2 (germline): SGHDT, YYEEEE. The CDR3, as DNA: TGTGCCAGCAGCTCCCGGGACACGGGCAATCAGCCCCAGCATTTT. This encodes CASSSRDTGNQPQHF.

The chain couples TRBV9 to TRBJ1-1, with TRBD1 as a possible D gene (5 bases). Germline loops: CDR1 SGDLS, CDR2 YYNGEE. V was trimmed by 0 bases and J by 5 bases, leaving 11 bases between them. This CDR3 is 14 amino acids long. The CDR3 DNA reads as TGTGCCAGCAGCGTAGTCGAGGGGAGTACTGAAGCTTTCTTT. Protein product: CASSVVEGSTEAFF.